The 7 T cell receptor beta chains given below trace back to one sample, sequenced in a study of immune heterogeneity within non-small cell lung tumors. TCR beta CDR3 was amplified by multiplex PCR, first round about 10 cycles, 32 V and 13 J primers. TCRdb itself ran the multiplex PCR reads through MiXCR, one entry per CDR3 protein. The sample shows around 21,000 distinct CDR3 sequences, under 35% of them seen only once. Bulk tumor genomic DNA, roughly 590 ng per sample, was used as template. Each primary tumor yielded several biopsies, collected far apart from one another at surgery. Each patient presented with untreated, newly diagnosed non-small cell lung cancer and received curative surgery. The sequenced sample was lung tumor tissue. The receptor set was obtained from a man aged 35-49 years with non-small cell lung cancer.

The gene calls are TRBV7-2 and TRBJ2-1; D might be TRBD2 (5 bases). Germline V gene sequence: CDR1 SGHTA, CDR2 FQGNSA. CDR3 length equals 13 residues. Trimming took 3 bases from V and 2 from J, leaving 5 bases between them. For the CDR3, the DNA is TGTGCCAGCAGCTTCGGGACCTACAATGAGCAGTTCTTC. Amino acids: CASSFGTYNEQFF.

Many counts were recorded for this clonotype. The genes are TRBV24-1 and TRBJ2-7, with unresolved D. The CDR3 loop spans 14 amino acids. Germline V gene lookup returns CDR1 KGHDR and CDR2 SFDVKD. Trimming shortened V by 5 bases and J by 0 bases, and 10 bases separated the two germline ends. The CDR3 loop reads CATSGSQSSYEQYF. The CDR3, as DNA: TGTGCCACCAGTGGTTCGCAGAGCTCCTACGAGCAGTACTTC.

About this clonotype: Since a much larger clone is just one base distant, this may be a read error. The gene calls are TRBV28 and TRBJ1-1, with D unclear. The V end lost 7 bases, the J end lost 0 bases, and 12 bases lay between the germline ends. In germline, CDR1 is MDHEN, CDR2 SYDVKM. The CDR3 loop spans 14 amino acids. The chain's CDR3 is CASNGGKLNTEAFF. CDR3 coding DNA: TGTGCCAGCAATGGCGGGAAGTTGAACACTGAAGCTTTCTTT.

This clonotype was counted a few times. The rearrangement joins TRBV6-1 to TRBJ2-1; TRBD2 matches 7 bases. This CDR3 contains 14 residues. Germline assignment: CDR1 MNHNS and CDR2 SASEGT. V shed 2 bases and J 9 bases; nucleotides not matched to a gene: 7. DNA for the CDR3: TGTGCCAGCAGTGAATGGGCTAGCGGAAGTGAGCAGTTCTTC. Amino acids: CASSEWASGSEQFF.

This clonotype is classed as medium-sized. V gene TRBV19 combines with J gene TRBJ1-2, with 7 bases that match TRBD1. This CDR3 is built from 15 residues. The junction had 7 bases not matched to a gene; V was cut back by 5 bases and J by 1 base. Per the germline V gene, CDR1 is LNHDA and CDR2 is SQIVND (reference sequence). The CDR3 region is CASSSPGQFNYGYTF. The CDR3 bases are TGTGCCAGTAGTTCTCCGGGACAGTTTAACTATGGCTACACCTTC.

In its sample, this clonotype was seen a few times. The gene calls are TRBV4-3 and TRBJ1-1; D might be TRBD1 (5 bases). The germline V gene encodes CDR1 LGHNA and CDR2 YSLEER. The CDR3 loop spans 14 amino acids. Trimming took off 3 bases at V and 3 bases at J, with 11 bases between the two ends. This chain's CDR3 is CASSQTRGDTEAFF. The CDR3 coding sequence is TGCGCCAGCAGCCAGACAAGGGGCGACACTGAAGCTTTCTTT.

This clonotype was seen more than once but under ten times. The chain joins TRBV20-1 to TRBJ1-5; D is ambiguous. Germline lookup yields CDR1 DFQATT and CDR2 SNEGSKA (reference sequence). CDR3 length: 15 amino acids. Between the trimmed V and J ends, which lost 0 bases and 2 bases, there was a span of 11 bases. The CDR3 DNA is TGCAGTGCTAGAGATCGGTTTCAGGGCAATCAGCCCCAGCATTTT. Translating gives CSARDRFQGNQPQHF.